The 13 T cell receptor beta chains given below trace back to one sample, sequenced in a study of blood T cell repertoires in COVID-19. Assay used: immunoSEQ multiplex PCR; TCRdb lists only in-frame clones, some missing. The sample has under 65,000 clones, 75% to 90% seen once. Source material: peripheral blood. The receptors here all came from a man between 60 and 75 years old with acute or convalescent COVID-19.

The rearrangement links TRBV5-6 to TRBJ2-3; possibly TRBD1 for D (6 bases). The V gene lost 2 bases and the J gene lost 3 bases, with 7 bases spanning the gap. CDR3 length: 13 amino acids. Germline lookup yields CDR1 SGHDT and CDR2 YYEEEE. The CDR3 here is CASSLTGTDTQYF. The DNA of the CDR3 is TGTGCCAGCAGCTTAACAGGGACAGATACGCAGTATTTT. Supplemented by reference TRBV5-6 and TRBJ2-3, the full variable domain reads DAGVTQSPTHLIKTRGQQVTLRCSPKSGHDTVSWYQQALGQGPQFIFQYYEEEERQRGNFPDRFSGHQFPNYSSELNVNALLLGDSALYLCASSLTGTDTQYFGPGTRLTVL.

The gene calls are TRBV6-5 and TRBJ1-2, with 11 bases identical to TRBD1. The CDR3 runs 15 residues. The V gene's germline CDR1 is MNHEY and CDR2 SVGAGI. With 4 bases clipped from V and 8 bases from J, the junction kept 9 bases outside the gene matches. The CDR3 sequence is CASSFPPGQGVGYTF. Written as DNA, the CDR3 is TGTGCCAGCAGTTTTCCCCCGGGACAGGGGGTCGGCTACACCTTC.

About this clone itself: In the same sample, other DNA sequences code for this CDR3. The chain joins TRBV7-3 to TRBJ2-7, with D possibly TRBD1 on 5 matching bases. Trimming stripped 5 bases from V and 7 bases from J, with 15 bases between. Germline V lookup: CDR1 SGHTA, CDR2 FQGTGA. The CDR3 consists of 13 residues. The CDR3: CASSVAGAGEQYF. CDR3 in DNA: TGTGCCAGCAGCGTTGCTGGGGCAGGGGAGCAGTACTTC.

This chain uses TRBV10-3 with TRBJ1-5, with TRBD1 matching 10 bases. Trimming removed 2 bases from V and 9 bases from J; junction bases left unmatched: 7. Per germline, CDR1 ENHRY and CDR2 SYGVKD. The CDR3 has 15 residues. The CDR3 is CAISETGTGERPQHF. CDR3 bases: TGTGCCATCAGTGAGACCGGGACAGGGGAAAGGCCCCAGCATTTT.

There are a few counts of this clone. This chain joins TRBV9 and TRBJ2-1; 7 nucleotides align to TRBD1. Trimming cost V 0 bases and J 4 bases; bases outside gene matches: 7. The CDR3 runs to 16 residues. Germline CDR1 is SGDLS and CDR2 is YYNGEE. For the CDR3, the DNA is TGTGCCAGCAGCGTAGGGCCCGGGACAGAGTACAATGAGCAGTTCTTC. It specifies CASSVGPGTEYNEQFF. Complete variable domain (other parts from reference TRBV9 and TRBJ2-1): DSGVTQTPKHLITATGQRVTLRCSPRSGDLSVYWYQQSLDQGLQFLIQYYNGEERAKGNILERFSAQQFPDLHSELNLSSLELGDSALYFCASSVGPGTEYNEQFFGPGTRLTVL.

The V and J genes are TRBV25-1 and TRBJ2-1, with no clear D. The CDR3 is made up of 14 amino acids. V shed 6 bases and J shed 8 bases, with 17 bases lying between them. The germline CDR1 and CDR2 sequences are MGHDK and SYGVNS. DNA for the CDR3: TGTGCCAGCAGCAAACAAATGGCCTTGGATGAGCAGTTCTTC. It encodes CASSKQMALDEQFF.

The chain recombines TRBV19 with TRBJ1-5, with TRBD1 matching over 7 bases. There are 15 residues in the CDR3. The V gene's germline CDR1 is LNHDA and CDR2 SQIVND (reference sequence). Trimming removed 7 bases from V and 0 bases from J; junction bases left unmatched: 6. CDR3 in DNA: TGTGCCAGTACCATGGGACAGTATAGCAATCAGCCCCAGCATTTT. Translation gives CASTMGQYSNQPQHF.

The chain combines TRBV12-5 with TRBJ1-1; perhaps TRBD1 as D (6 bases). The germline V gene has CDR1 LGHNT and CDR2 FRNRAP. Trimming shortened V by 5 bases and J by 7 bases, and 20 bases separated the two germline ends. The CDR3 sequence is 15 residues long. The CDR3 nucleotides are TGTGCTAGTGGTCTCCAGACAGGCTATGCTAGTGAAGCTTTCTTT. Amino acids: CASGLQTGYASEAFF.

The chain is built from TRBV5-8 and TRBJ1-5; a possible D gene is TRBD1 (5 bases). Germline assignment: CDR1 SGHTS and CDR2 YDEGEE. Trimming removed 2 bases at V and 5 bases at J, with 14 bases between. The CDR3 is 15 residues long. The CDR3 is CASSLIRGGDQPQHF. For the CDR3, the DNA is TGTGCCAGCAGCTTAATCCGTGGGGGGGATCAGCCCCAGCATTTT.

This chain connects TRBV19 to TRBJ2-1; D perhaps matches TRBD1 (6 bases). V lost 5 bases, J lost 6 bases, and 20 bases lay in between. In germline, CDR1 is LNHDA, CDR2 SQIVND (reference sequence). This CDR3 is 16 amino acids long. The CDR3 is CASSPPDSYRGNEQFF. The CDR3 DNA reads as TGTGCCAGTAGTCCCCCGGACAGTTACCGAGGCAATGAGCAGTTCTTC. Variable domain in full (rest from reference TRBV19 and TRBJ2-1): DGGITQSPKYLFRKEGQNVTLSCEQNLNHDAMYWYRQDPGQGLRLIYYSQIVNDFQKGDIAEGYSVSREKKESFPLTVTSAQKNPTAFYLCASSPPDSYRGNEQFFGPGTRLTVL.

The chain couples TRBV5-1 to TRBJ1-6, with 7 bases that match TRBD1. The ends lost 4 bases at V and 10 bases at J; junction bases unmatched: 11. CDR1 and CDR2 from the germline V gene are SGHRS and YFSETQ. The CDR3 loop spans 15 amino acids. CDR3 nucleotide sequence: TGCGCCAGCAGCGAAAACCGGGACAGACGGTCACCCCTCCACTTT. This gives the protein CASSENRDRRSPLHF.

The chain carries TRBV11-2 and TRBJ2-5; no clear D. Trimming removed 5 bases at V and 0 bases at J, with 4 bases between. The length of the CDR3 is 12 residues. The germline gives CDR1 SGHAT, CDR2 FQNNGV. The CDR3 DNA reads TGTGCCAGCAGCCCGTACCAAGAGACCCAGTACTTC. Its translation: CASSPYQETQYF.

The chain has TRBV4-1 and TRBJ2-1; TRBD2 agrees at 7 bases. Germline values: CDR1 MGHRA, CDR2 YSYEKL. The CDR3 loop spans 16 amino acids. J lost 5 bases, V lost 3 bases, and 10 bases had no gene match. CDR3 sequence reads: CASSHPPGLTDNEQFF. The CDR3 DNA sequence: TGCGCCAGCAGCCACCCCCCGGGACTAACCGACAATGAGCAGTTCTTC.